The sequence of this T cell receptor (beta chain) was determined in a study of radiotherapy plus CTLA-4 blockade in lung cancer. Study-level results: Blood TCR clones of tumor origin expanded after radiotherapy plus ipilimumab.

The protocol was immunoSEQ multiplex PCR, while the TCRdb copy is restricted to in-frame clones and leaves out a portion. Of about 110,000 clones listed, roughly 86% were seen once; the top ten hold approximately 3.5%. Alongside CTLA-4 blockade with ipilimumab, patients with chemo-refractory metastatic non-small-cell lung cancer received focal radiation. This clone was seen only a few times. Its antigen is currently unknown. CDR1 MNHEY and CDR2 SVGAGI come from the germline V gene. With 8 bases removed from V and 5 bases from J, the gap between germline ends came to 14 bases. The CDR3 has 13 residues.

Source: peripheral blood, taken from a patient treated with radiotherapy plus ipilimumab. The TCR comes from a human donor with non-small cell lung cancer that progressed on radiotherapy plus ipilimumab. Some clones in this sample may be carry-over from other donors' samples. The rearrangement uses TRBV6-5 and TRBJ2-3; D possibly corresponds to TRBD2 (5 bases). The CDR3 loop is CASEYREQDTQYF. The CDR3 nucleotides read TGTGCCAGCGAGTACCGGGAACAAGATACGCAGTATTTT.